The rows below give T cell receptor beta chains drawn from one sample of a study of cytomegalovirus exposure and HLA in healthy donors. Profiled with immunoSEQ multiplex PCR; TCRdb holds only in-frame clones, not every one. The sample lists about 190,000 clones; roughly 84% were seen once. The specimen was PBMCs. The origin of the receptors is a woman between 45 and 65 years old in good health and CMV-seropositive. The CDR3 runs from the conserved cysteine through the conserved F or W. Fields, in order: V gene, D gene, J gene, clone size, CDR3 protein, CDR3 DNA. A D gene is named only where the DNA matches it firmly. The size entry is marked missing in some rows and otherwise reads once, few, many or a size class.

v_gene: TRBV27
d_gene: TRBD2
j_gene: TRBJ2-5
abundance: -
CDR3aa: CASSGLAGGGETQYF
CDR3nt: TGTGCCAGCAGTGGGCTAGCGGGGGGCGGCGAGACCCAGTACTTC

v_gene: TRBV9
d_gene: -
j_gene: TRBJ1-2
abundance: few
CDR3aa: CASSAGGEGHYGYTF
CDR3nt: TGTGCCAGCAGCGCTGGGGGGGAGGGGCACTATGGCTACACCTTC

v_gene: TRBV29-1
d_gene: TRBD2
j_gene: TRBJ2-3
abundance: -
CDR3aa: CSAGGNTDTQYF
CDR3nt: TGCAGCGCGGGGGGGAACACAGATACGCAGTATTTT

v_gene: TRBV18
d_gene: -
j_gene: TRBJ2-7
abundance: -
CDR3aa: CASSPRRDSYEQYF
CDR3nt: TGTGCCAGCTCACCACGGCGGGACTCCTACGAGCAGTACTTC

v_gene: TRBV2
d_gene: -
j_gene: TRBJ1-2
abundance: -
CDR3aa: CASSEGGNYGYTF
CDR3nt: TGTGCCAGCAGTGAGGGAGGGAACTATGGCTACACCTTC

v_gene: TRBV19
d_gene: -
j_gene: TRBJ1-1
abundance: -
CDR3aa: CASRGSTMNTEAFF
CDR3nt: TGTGCCAGTAGGGGGAGCACGATGAACACTGAAGCTTTCTTT

v_gene: TRBV7-8
d_gene: -
j_gene: TRBJ2-5
abundance: -
CDR3aa: CASSLGTVQETQYF
CDR3nt: TGTGCCAGCAGCTTAGGGACAGTCCAAGAGACCCAGTACTTC

v_gene: TRBV5-1
d_gene: -
j_gene: TRBJ2-1
abundance: -
CDR3aa: CASSLVAGSDEQFF
CDR3nt: TGCGCCAGCAGCTTGGTTGCAGGGTCGGATGAGCAGTTCTTC

v_gene: TRBV7-2
d_gene: TRBD2
j_gene: TRBJ2-1
abundance: -
CDR3aa: CASSLTSGAPLFRNEQFF
CDR3nt: TGTGCCAGCAGCCTGACTAGCGGGGCGCCCCTTTTTAGGAATGAGCAGTTCTTC

v_gene: TRBV11-3
d_gene: TRBD2
j_gene: TRBJ2-5
abundance: -
CDR3aa: CASSLGTSGRQETQYF
CDR3nt: TGTGCCAGCAGCTTAGGGACTAGCGGGAGACAAGAGACCCAGTACTTC

v_gene: TRBV6-4
d_gene: -
j_gene: TRBJ1-5
abundance: -
CDR3aa: CASSDACRDSNQPQHF
CDR3nt: TGTGCCAGCAGTGACGCGTGTAGAGATAGCAATCAGCCCCAGCATTTT

v_gene: TRBV29-1
d_gene: -
j_gene: TRBJ1-6
abundance: -
CDR3aa: CSVADTYNSPLHF
CDR3nt: TGCAGCGTTGCTGACACTTATAATTCACCCCTCCACTTT

v_gene: TRBV5-1
d_gene: TRBD2
j_gene: TRBJ2-1
abundance: -
CDR3aa: CASSFSGENSYNEQFF
CDR3nt: TGCGCCAGCAGCTTTAGCGGGGAGAACTCCTACAATGAGCAGTTCTTC

v_gene: TRBV25-1
d_gene: TRBD1
j_gene: TRBJ1-4
abundance: -
CDR3aa: CASTRGFNEKLFF
CDR3nt: TGTGCCAGCACCAGGGGGTTTAATGAAAAACTGTTTTTT

v_gene: TRBV7-9
d_gene: -
j_gene: TRBJ2-7
abundance: -
CDR3aa: CASSPRQTYEQYF
CDR3nt: TGTGCCAGCAGCCCCCGACAGACCTACGAGCAGTACTTC

v_gene: TRBV2
d_gene: -
j_gene: TRBJ2-7
abundance: -
CDR3aa: CASSYMGDSYEQYF
CDR3nt: TGTGCCAGCAGCTACATGGGCGACTCCTACGAGCAGTACTTC

v_gene: TRBV9
d_gene: TRBD1
j_gene: TRBJ1-1
abundance: -
CDR3aa: CASSPHLRTGGEDTEAFF
CDR3nt: TGTGCCAGCAGCCCTCATTTGAGGACAGGGGGCGAGGACACTGAAGCTTTCTTT

v_gene: TRBV7-2
d_gene: TRBD2
j_gene: TRBJ2-1
abundance: -
CDR3aa: CASSLYFPAGGPGNEQFF
CDR3nt: TGTGCCAGCAGCTTATATTTCCCAGCGGGGGGGCCTGGCAATGAGCAGTTCTTC

v_gene: TRBV9
d_gene: -
j_gene: TRBJ1-4
abundance: -
CDR3aa: CASSVGSGLGEKLFF
CDR3nt: TGTGCCAGCAGCGTAGGTTCAGGCCTTGGGGAAAAACTGTTTTTT